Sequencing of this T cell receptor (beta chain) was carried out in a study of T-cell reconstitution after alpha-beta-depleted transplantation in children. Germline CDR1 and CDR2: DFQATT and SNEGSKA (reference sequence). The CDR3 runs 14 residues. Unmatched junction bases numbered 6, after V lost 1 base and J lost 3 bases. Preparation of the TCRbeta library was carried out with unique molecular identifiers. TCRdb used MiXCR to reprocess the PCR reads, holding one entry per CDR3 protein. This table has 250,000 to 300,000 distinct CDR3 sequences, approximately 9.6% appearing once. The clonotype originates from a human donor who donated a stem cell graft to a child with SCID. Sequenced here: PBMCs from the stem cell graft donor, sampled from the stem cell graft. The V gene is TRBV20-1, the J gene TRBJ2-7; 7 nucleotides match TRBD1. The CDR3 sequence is CSARVQGESYEQYF. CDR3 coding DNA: TGCAGTGCTAGAGTCCAGGGGGAGAGCTACGAGCAGTACTTC.